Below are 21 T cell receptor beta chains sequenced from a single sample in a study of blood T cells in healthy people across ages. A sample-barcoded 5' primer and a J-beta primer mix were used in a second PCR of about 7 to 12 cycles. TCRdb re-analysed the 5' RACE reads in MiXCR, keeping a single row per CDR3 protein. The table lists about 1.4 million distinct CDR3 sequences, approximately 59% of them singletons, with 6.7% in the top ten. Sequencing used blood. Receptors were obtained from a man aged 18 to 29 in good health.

CDR3 sequence: CASSQGAVDSWDTQYF. The CDR3 DNA sequence: TGCGCCAGCAGCCAAGGGGCAGTCGACTCTTGGGATACGCAGTATTTT. V and J are TRBV4-3 and TRBJ2-3; no firm D call. Trimming stripped 1 base from V and 6 bases from J, with 17 bases between. Per the germline V gene, CDR1 is LGHNA and CDR2 is YSLEER. The CDR3 length is 16 residues.

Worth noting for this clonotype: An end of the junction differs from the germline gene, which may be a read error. CDR3 nucleotides: TGTGCCGGCAGCTTAGCTGTCGGGGGAGGTAGCTACACCTTC. Translating gives CAGSLAVGGGSYTF. The V and J genes are TRBV11-2 and TRBJ1-2, with D possibly being TRBD1 (5 bases). CDR3 length equals 14 residues. Germline CDR1 is SGHAT and CDR2 is FQNNGV.

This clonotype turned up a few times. As DNA, the CDR3 is TGTGCCAGCGGTCAGGCAACCGATACGCAGTATTTT. Its protein product is CASGQATDTQYF. The rearrangement uses TRBV7-9 and TRBJ2-3; D unclear. The CDR3 is 12 amino acids. The V end lost 8 bases, the J end lost 6 bases, and 12 bases lay between the germline ends. Per the germline V gene, CDR1 is SEHNR and CDR2 is FQNEAQ (reference sequence).

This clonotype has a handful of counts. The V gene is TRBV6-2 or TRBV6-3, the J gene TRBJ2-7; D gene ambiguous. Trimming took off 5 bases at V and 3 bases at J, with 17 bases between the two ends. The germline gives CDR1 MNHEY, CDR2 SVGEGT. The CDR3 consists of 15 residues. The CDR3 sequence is CASSPLGDNGYEQYF. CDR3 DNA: TGTGCCAGCAGTCCCCTCGGAGATAATGGCTACGAGCAGTACTTC.

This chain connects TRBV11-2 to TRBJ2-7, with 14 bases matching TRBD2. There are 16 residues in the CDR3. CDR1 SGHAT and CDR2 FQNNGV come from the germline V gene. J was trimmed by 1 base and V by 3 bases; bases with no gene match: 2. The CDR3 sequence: CASSLTSGGESYEQYF. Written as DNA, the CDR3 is TGTGCCAGCAGCTTGACTAGCGGGGGGGAGTCCTACGAGCAGTACTTC.

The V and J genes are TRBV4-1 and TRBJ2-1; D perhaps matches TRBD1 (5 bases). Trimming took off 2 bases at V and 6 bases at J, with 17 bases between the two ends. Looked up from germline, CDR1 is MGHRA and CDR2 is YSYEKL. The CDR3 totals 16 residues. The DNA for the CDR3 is TGCGCCAGCAGCCAAACTCTCCAGGGATTTCCCAATGAGCAGTTCTTC. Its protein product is CASSQTLQGFPNEQFF.

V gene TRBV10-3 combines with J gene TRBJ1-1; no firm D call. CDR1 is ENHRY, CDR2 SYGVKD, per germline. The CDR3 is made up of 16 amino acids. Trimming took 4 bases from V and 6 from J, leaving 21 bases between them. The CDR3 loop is CAISAVPDGVEAEAFF. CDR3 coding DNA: TGTGCCATCAGTGCCGTACCGGACGGGGTGGAGGCTGAAGCTTTCTTT.

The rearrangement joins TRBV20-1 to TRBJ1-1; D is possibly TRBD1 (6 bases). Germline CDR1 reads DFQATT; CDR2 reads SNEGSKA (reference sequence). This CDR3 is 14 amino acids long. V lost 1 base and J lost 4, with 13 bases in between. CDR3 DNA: TGCAGTGCTAGAGGGACAGATTCGGGCACTGAAGCTTTCTTT. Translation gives CSARGTDSGTEAFF.

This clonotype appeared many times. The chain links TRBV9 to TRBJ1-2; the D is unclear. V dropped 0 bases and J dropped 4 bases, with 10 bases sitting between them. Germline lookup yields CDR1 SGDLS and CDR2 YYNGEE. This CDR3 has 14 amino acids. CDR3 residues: CASSVVTVSYGYTF. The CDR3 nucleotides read TGTGCCAGCAGCGTAGTAACGGTCAGCTATGGCTACACCTTC.

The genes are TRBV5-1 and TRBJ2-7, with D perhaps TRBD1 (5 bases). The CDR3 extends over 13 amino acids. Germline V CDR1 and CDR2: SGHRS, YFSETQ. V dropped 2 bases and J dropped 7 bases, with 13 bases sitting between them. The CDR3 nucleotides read TGCGCCAGCAGCTTCCAGGGCTACAATGAGCAGTACTTC. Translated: CASSFQGYNEQYF.

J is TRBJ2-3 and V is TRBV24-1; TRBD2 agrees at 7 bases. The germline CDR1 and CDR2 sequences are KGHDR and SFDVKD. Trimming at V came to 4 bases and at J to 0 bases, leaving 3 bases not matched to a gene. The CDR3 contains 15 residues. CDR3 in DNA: TGTGCCACCAGTGACTGGACTAGGAGCACAGATACGCAGTATTTT. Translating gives CATSDWTRSTDTQYF.

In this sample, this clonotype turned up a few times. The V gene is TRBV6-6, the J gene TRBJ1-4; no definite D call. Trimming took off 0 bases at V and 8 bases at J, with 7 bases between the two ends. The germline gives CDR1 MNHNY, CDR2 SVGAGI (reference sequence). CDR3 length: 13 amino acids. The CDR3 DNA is TGTGCCAGCAGTTACTCGACCTTGGAAAAACTGTTTTTT. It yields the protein CASSYSTLEKLFF.

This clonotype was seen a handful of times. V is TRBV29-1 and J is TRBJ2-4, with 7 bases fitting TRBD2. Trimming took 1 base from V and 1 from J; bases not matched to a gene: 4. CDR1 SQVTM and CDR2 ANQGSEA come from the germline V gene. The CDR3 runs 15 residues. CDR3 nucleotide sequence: TGCAGCGTTGAAGGGGAGGGATTGGCCAAAAACATTCAGTACTTC. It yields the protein CSVEGEGLAKNIQYF. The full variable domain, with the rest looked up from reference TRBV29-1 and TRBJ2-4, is SAVISQKPSRDICQRGTSLTIQCQVDSQVTMMFWYRQQPGQSLTLIATANQGSEATYESGFVIDKFPISRPNLTFSTLTVSNMSPEDSSIYLCSVEGEGLAKNIQYFGAGTRLSVL.

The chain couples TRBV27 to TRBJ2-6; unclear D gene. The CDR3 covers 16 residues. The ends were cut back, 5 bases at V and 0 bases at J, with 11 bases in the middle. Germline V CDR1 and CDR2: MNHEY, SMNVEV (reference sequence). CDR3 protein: CASSPNSYSGANVLTF. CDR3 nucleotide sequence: TGTGCCAGCAGTCCAAACAGTTACTCTGGGGCCAACGTCCTGACTTTC.

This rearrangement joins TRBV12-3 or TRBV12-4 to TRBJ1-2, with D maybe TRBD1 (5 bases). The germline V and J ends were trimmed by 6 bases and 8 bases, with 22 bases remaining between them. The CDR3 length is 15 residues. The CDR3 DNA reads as TGTGCCAGCAGCCCTACTAGTCCCGGGACGGGAGGCTACACCTTC. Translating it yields CASSPTSPGTGGYTF.

As DNA, the CDR3 is TGTGCCAGCTCACCAGGGACAGGGCCGTTTTTT. This codes for CASSPGTGPFF. The chain has TRBV18 and TRBJ2-2, with TRBD1 matching 9 bases. Germline values: CDR1 KGHSH, CDR2 LQKENI. V lost 2 bases and J lost 16; bases outside the gene matches: 2. The CDR3 contains 11 residues.

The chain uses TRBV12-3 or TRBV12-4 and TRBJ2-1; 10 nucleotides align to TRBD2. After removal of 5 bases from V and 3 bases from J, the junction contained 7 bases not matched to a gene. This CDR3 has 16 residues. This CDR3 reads CASSTGPSGGYNEQFF. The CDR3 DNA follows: TGTGCCAGCAGTACGGGACCTAGCGGGGGCTACAATGAGCAGTTCTTC.

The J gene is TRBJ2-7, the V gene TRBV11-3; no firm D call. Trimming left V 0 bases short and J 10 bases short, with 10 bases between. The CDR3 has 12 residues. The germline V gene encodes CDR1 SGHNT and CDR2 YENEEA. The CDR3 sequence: CASSLEFRSQYF. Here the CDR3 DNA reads TGTGCCAGCAGCTTAGAGTTTAGGTCCCAGTACTTC.

CDR3 sequence: CSVGGLTGGYTF. CDR3 DNA: TGCAGCGTCGGGGGGCTGACGGGTGGCTACACCTTC. The chain combines TRBV29-1 with TRBJ1-2; D perhaps matches TRBD1 (6 bases). The germline gives CDR1 SQVTM, CDR2 ANQGSEA. This CDR3 spans 12 amino acids. Trimming stripped 6 bases from V and 7 bases from J, with 15 bases between. Filled out from reference TRBV29-1 and TRBJ1-2, the complete variable domain reads SAVISQKPSRDICQRGTSLTIQCQVDSQVTMMFWYRQQPGQSLTLIATANQGSEATYESGFVIDKFPISRPNLTFSTLTVSNMSPEDSSIYLCSVGGLTGGYTFGSGTRLTVV.

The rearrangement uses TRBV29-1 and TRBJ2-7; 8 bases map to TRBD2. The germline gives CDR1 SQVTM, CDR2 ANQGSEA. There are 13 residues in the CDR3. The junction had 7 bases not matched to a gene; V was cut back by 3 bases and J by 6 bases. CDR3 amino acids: CSVDAGLGCEQYF. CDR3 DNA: TGCAGCGTTGATGCGGGACTAGGCTGCGAGCAGTACTTC.

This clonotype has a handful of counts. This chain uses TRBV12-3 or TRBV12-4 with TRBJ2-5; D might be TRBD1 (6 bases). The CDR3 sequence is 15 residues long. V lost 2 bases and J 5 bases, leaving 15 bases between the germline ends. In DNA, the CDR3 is TGTGCCAGCAGTTTAACCATCAGGGGATCGGAGACCCAGTACTTC. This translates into CASSLTIRGSETQYF.